These 15 T cell receptor beta chains originate from one sample sequenced in a study of PD-1 blockade in classical Hodgkin lymphoma. All patients relapsed after autologous stem cell transplantation, and brentuximab vedotin exposure varied. Assay used: immunoSEQ multiplex PCR; TCRdb lists only in-frame clones, some missing. The sample holds 90,000 to 130,000 clones; 89% are singletons and the top ten take about 20%. Source: peripheral blood mononuclear cells (PBMCs), taken before the second cycle of nivolumab. The receptor set was obtained from a human donor with classical Hodgkin lymphoma.

This rearrangement joins TRBV4-1 to TRBJ1-5, with D maybe TRBD1 (5 bases). Germline V gene sequence: CDR1 MGHRA, CDR2 YSYEKL. The V end lost 8 bases, the J end lost 2 bases, and 16 bases lay between the germline ends. The CDR3 extends over 15 amino acids. The CDR3 region is CASSGPSGGNQPQHF. The CDR3 DNA follows: TGCGCCAGCTCGGGACCGTCGGGAGGCAATCAGCCCCAGCATTTT.

V usage is TRBV10-1 and J usage is TRBJ1-4; weak D call: TRBD1 (5 bases). The V gene's germline CDR1 is WNHNN and CDR2 SYGVQD (reference sequence). V lost 8 bases and J 8 bases, leaving 15 bases between the germline ends. The CDR3 runs to 13 residues. The CDR3 here is CASVLADREKLFF. CDR3 DNA sequence: TGCGCCAGCGTATTGGCCGACAGAGAAAAACTGTTTTTT.

The chain has TRBV28 and TRBJ1-5; no clear D. The V and J ends lost 7 bases and 3 bases respectively, with 16 bases between them. This CDR3 spans 15 amino acids. Germline CDR1 is MDHEN and CDR2 is SYDVKM. CDR3 bases: TGTGCCAGCAATCGGCCGGGGATTTCCAATCAGCCCCAGCATTTT. As protein: CASNRPGISNQPQHF.

The rearrangement links TRBV9 to TRBJ1-1; TRBD1 is a possible D gene (5 bases). Trimming removed 4 bases from V and 0 bases from J, with 25 bases in between. The CDR3 sequence is 19 residues long. Germline V CDR1 and CDR2: SGDLS, YYNGEE. CDR3 sequence (DNA): TGTGCCAGCAGCACCCCCCCGACGGGACGGCTGCCTCTGAACACTGAAGCTTTCTTT. It yields the protein CASSTPPTGRLPLNTEAFF.

The chain carries TRBV9 and TRBJ2-3; 8 nucleotides agree with TRBD2. Germline V lookup: CDR1 SGDLS, CDR2 YYNGEE. The length of the CDR3 is 17 residues. With 2 bases clipped from V and 4 bases from J, the junction kept 12 bases outside the gene matches. The CDR3 loop reads CASSVRSRGRTADTQYF. For the CDR3, the DNA is TGTGCCAGCAGCGTTCGATCACGCGGGAGGACAGCAGATACGCAGTATTTT.

The V gene is TRBV6-1, the J gene TRBJ1-2; D not resolved. Germline V gene lookup returns CDR1 MNHNS and CDR2 SASEGT. The V and J ends lost 0 bases and 0 bases respectively, with 17 bases between them. This CDR3 has 18 residues. The CDR3, as DNA: TGTGCCAGCAGTGAAGCGCCGGGAAAAGGGCCAGCTAACTATGGCTACACCTTC. It codes for CASSEAPGKGPANYGYTF.

The gene calls are TRBV5-1 and TRBJ2-7; 10 bases map to TRBD2. CDR1 is SGHRS, CDR2 YFSETQ, per germline. The CDR3 runs 15 residues. V trimming: 4 bases; J trimming: 1 base; junction bases outside the gene matches: 5. The CDR3 here is CASSLGTSESYEQYF. The CDR3 DNA sequence: TGCGCCAGCAGCCTGGGGACTAGCGAATCCTACGAGCAGTACTTC.

V is TRBV7-2 and J is TRBJ2-5; tentatively, D is TRBD2 (5 bases). This CDR3 contains 15 residues. V lost 5 bases to trimming and J lost 4 bases, with 17 bases between them. CDR1 and CDR2 from the germline V gene are SGHTA and FQGNSA. In nucleotides, the CDR3 is TGTGCCAGCAGCCGGGGATTTACAAAGGGAGAGACCCAGTACTTC. This sequence encodes CASSRGFTKGETQYF.

The chain links TRBV6-5 to TRBJ2-7, with unresolved D. Deletions cut 0 bases from V and 2 bases from J, with 8 bases between. CDR3 length: 14 residues. Per germline, CDR1 MNHEY and CDR2 SVGAGI. CDR3 bases: TGTGCCAGCAGTTACTCGGGTAGGGCCTACGAGCAGTACTTC. It encodes CASSYSGRAYEQYF.

The genes are TRBV6-5 and TRBJ2-7, with 8 nucleotides matching TRBD1. The CDR3 extends over 14 amino acids. After removal of 5 bases from V and 0 bases from J, the junction contained 3 bases not matched to a gene. The germline CDR1 and CDR2 sequences are MNHEY and SVGAGI. CDR3 sequence (DNA): TGTGCCAGCAGTCGGACAGGGAGCTCCTACGAGCAGTACTTC. This translates into CASSRTGSSYEQYF.

The rearrangement uses TRBV27 and TRBJ2-2, with D maybe TRBD1 (5 bases). V dropped 3 bases and J dropped 1 base, with 12 bases sitting between them. The CDR3 has 16 residues. Germline loops: CDR1 MNHEY, CDR2 SMNVEV (reference sequence). Here the CDR3 reads CASSFQGGRNTGELFF. The CDR3 DNA follows: TGTGCCAGCAGTTTCCAGGGCGGAAGGAACACCGGGGAGCTGTTTTTT.

The chain employs TRBV27 and TRBJ2-7, with D uncertain. The CDR3 spans 16 residues. Germline V gives CDR1 MNHEY, CDR2 SMNVEV (reference sequence). Trimming took off 2 bases at V and 2 bases at J, with 16 bases between the two ends. In nucleotides, the CDR3 is TGTGCCAGCAGTTTAACCAATCTGGGTCCAGCCTACGAGCAGTACTTC. Translating gives CASSLTNLGPAYEQYF.

The genes are TRBV7-6 and TRBJ2-5, with D hard to call. The V end lost 1 base, the J end lost 5 bases, and 11 bases lay between the germline ends. CDR1 and CDR2 from the germline V gene are SGHVS and FNYEAQ. There are 14 residues in the CDR3. The CDR3 nucleotides are TGTGCCAGCAGCTTAGAACAGTTTGGGGAGACCCAGTACTTC. It is translated as CASSLEQFGETQYF. The whole variable domain, filled in from reference TRBV7-6 and TRBJ2-5, reads GAGVSQSPRYKVTKRGQDVALRCDPISGHVSLYWYRQALGQGPEFLTYFNYEAQQDKSGLPNDRFSAERPEGSISTLTIQRTEQRDSAMYRCASSLEQFGETQYFGPGTRLLVL.

The rearrangement links TRBV6-5 to TRBJ2-3; D unresolved. Germline assignment: CDR1 MNHEY and CDR2 SVGAGI. The V and J ends lost 0 bases and 5 bases respectively, with 15 bases between them. The CDR3 covers 16 residues. This CDR3 is CASSYSRFPELDTQYF. CDR3 DNA: TGTGCCAGCAGTTACTCGCGATTCCCGGAGTTAGATACGCAGTATTTT.

DNA for the CDR3: TGTGCCAGCAGCCCAGGAGACCTATCGCTATGGTATGGCTACACCTTC. It is translated as CASSPGDLSLWYGYTF. This rearrangement joins TRBV11-2 to TRBJ1-2; D is uncertain. Trimming pared 5 bases from V and 5 bases from J, leaving 21 bases between. Germline V gene lookup returns CDR1 SGHAT and CDR2 FQNNGV. The CDR3 runs 16 residues.